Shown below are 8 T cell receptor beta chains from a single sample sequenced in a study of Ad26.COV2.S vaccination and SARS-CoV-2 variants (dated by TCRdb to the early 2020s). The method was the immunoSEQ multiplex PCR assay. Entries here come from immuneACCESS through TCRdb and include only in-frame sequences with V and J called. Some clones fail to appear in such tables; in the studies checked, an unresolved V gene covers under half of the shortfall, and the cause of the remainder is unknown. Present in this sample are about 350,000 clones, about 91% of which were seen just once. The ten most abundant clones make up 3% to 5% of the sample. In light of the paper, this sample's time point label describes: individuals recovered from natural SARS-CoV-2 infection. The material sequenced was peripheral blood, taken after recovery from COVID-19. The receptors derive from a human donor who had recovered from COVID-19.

The CDR3 DNA reads TGTGCCAGCAGCTTATCGGGGGCGGGACGGGGCGGCACTGAAGCTTTCTTT. It codes for CASSLSGAGRGGTEAFF. This chain joins TRBV7-9 and TRBJ1-1; weak D call: TRBD1 (6 bases). This CDR3 is built from 17 residues. The V gene's germline CDR1 is SEHNR and CDR2 FQNEAQ (reference sequence). Trimming left V 2 bases short and J 4 bases short, with 20 bases between.

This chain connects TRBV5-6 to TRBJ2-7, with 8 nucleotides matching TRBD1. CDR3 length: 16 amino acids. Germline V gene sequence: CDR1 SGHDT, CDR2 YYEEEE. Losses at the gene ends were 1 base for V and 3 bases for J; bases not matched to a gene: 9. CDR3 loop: CASSLPGQVIVYEQYF. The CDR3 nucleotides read TGTGCCAGCAGCTTGCCGGGACAGGTGATTGTCTACGAGCAGTACTTC.

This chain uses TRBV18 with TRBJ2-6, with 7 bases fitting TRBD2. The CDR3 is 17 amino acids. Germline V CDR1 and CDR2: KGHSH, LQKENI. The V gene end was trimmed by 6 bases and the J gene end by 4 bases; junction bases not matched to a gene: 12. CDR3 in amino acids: CASSLSLGRGGANVLTF. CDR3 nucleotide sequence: TGTGCCAGCTCCCTTTCGCTGGGGCGGGGGGGGGCCAACGTCCTGACTTTC. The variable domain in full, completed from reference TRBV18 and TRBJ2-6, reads NAGVMQNPRHLVRRRGQEARLRCSPMKGHSHVYWYRQLPEEGLKFMVYLQKENIIDESGMPKERFSAEFPKEGPSILRIQQVVRGDSAAYFCASSLSLGRGGANVLTFGAGSRLTVL.

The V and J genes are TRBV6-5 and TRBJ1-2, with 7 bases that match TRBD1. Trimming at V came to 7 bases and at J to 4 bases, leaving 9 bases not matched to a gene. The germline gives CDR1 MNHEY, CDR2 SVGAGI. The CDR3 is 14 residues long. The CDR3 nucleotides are TGTGCCAGCACAAGCTTAACAGGGGCCTATGGCTACACCTTC. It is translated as CASTSLTGAYGYTF.

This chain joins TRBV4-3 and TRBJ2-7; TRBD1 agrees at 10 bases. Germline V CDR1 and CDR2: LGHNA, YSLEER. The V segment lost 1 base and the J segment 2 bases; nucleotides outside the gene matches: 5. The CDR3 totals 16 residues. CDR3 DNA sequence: TGCGCCAGCAGCCAAGGGATTGGACAGGGGGCCTACGAGCAGTACTTC. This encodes CASSQGIGQGAYEQYF.

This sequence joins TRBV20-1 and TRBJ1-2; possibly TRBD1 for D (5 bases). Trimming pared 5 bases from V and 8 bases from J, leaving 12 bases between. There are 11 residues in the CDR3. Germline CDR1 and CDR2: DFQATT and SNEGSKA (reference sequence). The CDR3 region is CSAGKTVGYTF. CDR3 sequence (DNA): TGCAGTGCTGGCAAGACAGTCGGCTACACCTTC.

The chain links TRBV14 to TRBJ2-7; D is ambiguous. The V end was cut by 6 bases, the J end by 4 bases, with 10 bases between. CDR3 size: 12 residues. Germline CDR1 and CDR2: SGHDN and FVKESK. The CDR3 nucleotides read TGTGCCAGCAGTCATCAACCATACGAGCAGTACTTC. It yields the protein CASSHQPYEQYF.

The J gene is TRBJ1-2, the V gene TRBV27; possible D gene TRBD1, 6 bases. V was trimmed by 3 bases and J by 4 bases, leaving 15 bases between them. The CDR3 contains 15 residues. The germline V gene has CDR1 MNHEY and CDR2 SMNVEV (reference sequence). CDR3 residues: CASSFSRTASYGYTF. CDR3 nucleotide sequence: TGTGCCAGCAGTTTCTCCCGGACAGCGAGCTATGGCTACACCTTC.